This TCR beta chain originates from a study of CD8+CD57+ T cells in acquired aplastic anemia. The wider study: Sorted CD4+ and CD8+ cell DNA averaged about 3 ug.

Germline V gives CDR1 DFQATT, CDR2 SNEGSKA (reference sequence). The length of the CDR3 is 13 residues. Using genomic DNA as the template, TCR beta VDJ and CDR3 profiling was carried out. One entry per CDR3 protein, called by TCRdb with MiXCR from the reads. This table holds around 430,000 distinct CDR3 sequences, 25% to 40% found once. The patients chosen for sequencing had shown expansion of CD8+CD57+ cells (detected by flow cytometry). Untreated patients provided the blood samples, with no therapy given before sampling. This clonotype was observed many times. As yet, its antigen is unknown. Study-wide findings and caveats: Twenty-nine shared CD8+ CDR3s appeared highly expressed within patients' immunodominant clones.

The sequencing sample was made of sorted CD4+, CD8+, or CD8+CD57+ T cells (not recorded which) from PBMCs. The receptor comes from a human donor with aplastic anemia. J is TRBJ1-1 and V is TRBV20-1, with no clear D. The CDR3 DNA sequence: TGCAGAGTGAACAGAGACTCCGTCACTGAAGCTTTCTTT. This gives the protein CRVNRDSVTEAFF.